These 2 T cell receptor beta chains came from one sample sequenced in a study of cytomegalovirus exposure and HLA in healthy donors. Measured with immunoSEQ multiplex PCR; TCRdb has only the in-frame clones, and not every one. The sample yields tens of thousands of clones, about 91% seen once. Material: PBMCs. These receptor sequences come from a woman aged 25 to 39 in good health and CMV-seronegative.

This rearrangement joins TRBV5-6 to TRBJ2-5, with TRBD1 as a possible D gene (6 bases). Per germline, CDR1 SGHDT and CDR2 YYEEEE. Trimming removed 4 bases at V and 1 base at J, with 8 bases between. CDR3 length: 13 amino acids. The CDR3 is CASSPDSQETQYF. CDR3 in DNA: TGTGCCAGCAGCCCGGACAGCCAAGAGACCCAGTACTTC.

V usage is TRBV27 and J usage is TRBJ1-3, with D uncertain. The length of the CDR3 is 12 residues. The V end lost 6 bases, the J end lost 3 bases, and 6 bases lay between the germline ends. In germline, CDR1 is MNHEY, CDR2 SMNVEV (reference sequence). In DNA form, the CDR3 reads TGTGCCAGCAGCTCCGGTGGAAACACCATATATTTT. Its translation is CASSSGGNTIYF.